The clone carrying this TCR beta chain was recorded a few times. Its antigen remains unidentified. Since all of the isolated RNA was reverse transcribed, expressed TCRB transcripts were what got sequenced. TCRdb's copy holds only in-frame clones and misses some; the assay was immunoSEQ multiplex PCR. The table lists under 300,000 clones, 25% to 30% of them singletons. These data come from a study of beta chain features in type 1 diabetes. Study outcomes and limitations: PCR might favor shorter templates, equally in patients and controls. Researchers report that Type 1 diabetes patients had moderately but significantly shorter TCRB CDR3s across all four CD4+ subsets.

From germline, CDR1 is MNHEY and CDR2 SVGAGI. The J segment lost 2 bases and the V segment lost 4 bases, leaving 6 bases of the junction unmatched. The CDR3 consists of 15 residues. Every single donor gave one heparinised blood draw, and these averaged approximately 100 mL. The clonotype comes from a man aged 30 to 39 in good health. The genes are TRBV6-5 and TRBJ1-2; TRBD1 matches at 8 bases. What was sequenced was central memory CD4+ T cells from blood. The CDR3 reads CASSSPGQANYGYTF. The CDR3 bases are TGTGCCAGCAGTTCCCCGGGACAGGCGAACTATGGCTACACCTTC.